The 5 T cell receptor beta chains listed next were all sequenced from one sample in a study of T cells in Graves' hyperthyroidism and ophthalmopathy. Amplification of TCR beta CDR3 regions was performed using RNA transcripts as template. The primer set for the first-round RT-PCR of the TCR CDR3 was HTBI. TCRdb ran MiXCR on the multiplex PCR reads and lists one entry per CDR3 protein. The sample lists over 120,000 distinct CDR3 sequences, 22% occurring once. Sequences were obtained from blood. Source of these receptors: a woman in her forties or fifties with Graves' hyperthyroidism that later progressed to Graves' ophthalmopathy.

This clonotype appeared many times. Here the CDR3 reads CASSPEGGRTEAFF. The CDR3 DNA reads TGTGCCAGCTCACCAGAGGGGGGGCGAACTGAAGCTTTCTTT. The J gene is TRBJ1-1, the V gene TRBV18; tentative D call: TRBD1 (6 bases). Germline V gene sequence: CDR1 KGHSH, CDR2 LQKENI. The CDR3 extends over 14 amino acids. Trimming cost V 2 bases and J 5 bases, with 12 bases left between them. Full variable domain (remainder filled in from reference TRBV18 and TRBJ1-1): NAGVMQNPRHLVRRRGQEARLRCSPMKGHSHVYWYRQLPEEGLKFMVYLQKENIIDESGMPKERFSAEFPKEGPSILRIQQVVRGDSAAYFCASSPEGGRTEAFFGQGTRLTVV.

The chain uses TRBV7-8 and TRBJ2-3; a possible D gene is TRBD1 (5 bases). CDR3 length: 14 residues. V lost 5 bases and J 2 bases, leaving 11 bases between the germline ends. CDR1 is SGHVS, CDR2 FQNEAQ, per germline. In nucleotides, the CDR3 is TGTGCCAGCAGCCCGCGACAGAACACAGATACGCAGTATTTT. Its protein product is CASSPRQNTDTQYF.

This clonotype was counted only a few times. CDR3 nucleotides: TGTGCCAGCAGTCTTCGTGCGGGGGGTCCGGGTGAGCAGTTCTTC. This gives the protein CASSLRAGGPGEQFF. The V call is TRBV12-3 or TRBV12-4, the J call TRBJ2-1; 8 bases match TRBD2. Trimming removed 5 bases from V and 9 bases from J; junction bases left unmatched: 12. The CDR3 covers 15 residues.

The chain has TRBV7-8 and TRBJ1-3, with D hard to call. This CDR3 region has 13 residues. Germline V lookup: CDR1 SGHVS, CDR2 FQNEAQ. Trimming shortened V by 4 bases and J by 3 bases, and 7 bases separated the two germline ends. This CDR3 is CASSWADGNTIYF. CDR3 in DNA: TGTGCCAGCAGCTGGGCTGATGGAAACACCATATATTTT.

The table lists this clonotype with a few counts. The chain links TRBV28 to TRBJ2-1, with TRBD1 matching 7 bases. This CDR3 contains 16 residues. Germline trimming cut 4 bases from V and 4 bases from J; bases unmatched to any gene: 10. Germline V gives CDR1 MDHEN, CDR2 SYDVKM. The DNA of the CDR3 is TGTGCCAGCAGTTCCTCCGGGACAGCTTCTTACAATGAGCAGTTCTTC. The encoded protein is CASSSSGTASYNEQFF.